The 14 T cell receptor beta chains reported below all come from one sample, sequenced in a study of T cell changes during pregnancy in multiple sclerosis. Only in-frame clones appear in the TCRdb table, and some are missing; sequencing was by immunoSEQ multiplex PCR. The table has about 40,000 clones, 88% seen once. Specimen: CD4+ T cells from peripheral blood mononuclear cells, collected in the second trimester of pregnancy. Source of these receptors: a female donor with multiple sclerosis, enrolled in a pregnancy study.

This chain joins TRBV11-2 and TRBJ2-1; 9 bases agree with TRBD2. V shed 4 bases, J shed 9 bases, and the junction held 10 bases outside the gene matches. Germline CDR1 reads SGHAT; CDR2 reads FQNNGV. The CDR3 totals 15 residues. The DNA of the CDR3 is TGTGCCAGCAGCTCAAGACTAGCGGAGGGAATTGAGCAGTTCTTC. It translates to CASSSRLAEGIEQFF.

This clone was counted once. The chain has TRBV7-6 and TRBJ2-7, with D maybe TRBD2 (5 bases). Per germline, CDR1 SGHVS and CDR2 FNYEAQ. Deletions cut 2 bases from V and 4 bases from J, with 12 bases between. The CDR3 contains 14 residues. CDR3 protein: CASSLSDWKYEQYF. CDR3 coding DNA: TGTGCCAGCAGCTTATCGGACTGGAAATACGAGCAGTACTTC.

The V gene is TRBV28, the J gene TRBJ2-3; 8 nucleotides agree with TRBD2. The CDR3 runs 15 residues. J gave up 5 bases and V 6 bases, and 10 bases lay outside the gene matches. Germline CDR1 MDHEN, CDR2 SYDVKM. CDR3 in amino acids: CASSFPGGLGDTQYF. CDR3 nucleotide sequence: TGTGCCAGCAGCTTCCCGGGAGGGCTCGGAGATACGCAGTATTTT.

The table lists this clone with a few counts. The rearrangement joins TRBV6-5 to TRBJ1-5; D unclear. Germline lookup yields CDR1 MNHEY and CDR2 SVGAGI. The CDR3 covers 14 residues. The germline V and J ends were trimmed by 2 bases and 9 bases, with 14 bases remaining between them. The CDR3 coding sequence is TGTGCCAGCAGTTACGCCGGGAATGGGCCGCCCCAGCATTTT. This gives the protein CASSYAGNGPPQHF.

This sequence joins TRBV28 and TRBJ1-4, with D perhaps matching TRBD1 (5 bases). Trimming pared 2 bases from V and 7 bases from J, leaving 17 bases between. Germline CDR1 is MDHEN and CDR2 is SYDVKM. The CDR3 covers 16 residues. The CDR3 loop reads CASSLGGAGRSEKLFF. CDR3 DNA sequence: TGTGCCAGCAGTTTAGGCGGGGCAGGACGGAGTGAAAAACTGTTTTTT.

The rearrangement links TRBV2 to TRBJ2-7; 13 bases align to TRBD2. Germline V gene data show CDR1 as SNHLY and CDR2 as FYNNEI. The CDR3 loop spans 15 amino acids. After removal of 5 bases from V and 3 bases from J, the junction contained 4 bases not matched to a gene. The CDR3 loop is CASSLTSGRVYEQYF. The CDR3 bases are TGTGCCAGCAGTCTAACTAGCGGGAGGGTCTACGAGCAGTACTTC.

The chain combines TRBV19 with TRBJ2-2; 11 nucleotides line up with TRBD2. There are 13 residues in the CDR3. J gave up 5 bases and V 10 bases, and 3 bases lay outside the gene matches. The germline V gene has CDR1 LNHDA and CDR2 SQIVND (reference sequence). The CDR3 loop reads CATSGRYTGELFF. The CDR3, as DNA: TGTGCCACTAGCGGGAGGTATACCGGGGAGCTGTTTTTT.

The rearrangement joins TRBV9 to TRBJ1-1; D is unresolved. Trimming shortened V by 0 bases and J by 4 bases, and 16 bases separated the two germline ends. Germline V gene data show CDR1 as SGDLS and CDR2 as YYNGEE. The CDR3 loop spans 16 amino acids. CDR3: CASSVGSAVEVTEAFF. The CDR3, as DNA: TGTGCCAGCAGCGTAGGGTCGGCGGTCGAGGTCACTGAAGCTTTCTTT.

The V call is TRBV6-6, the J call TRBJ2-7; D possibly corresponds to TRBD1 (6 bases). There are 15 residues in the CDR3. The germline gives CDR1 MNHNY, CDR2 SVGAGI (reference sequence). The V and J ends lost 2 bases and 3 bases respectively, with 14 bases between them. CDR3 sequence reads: CASSYPPNRDYEQYF. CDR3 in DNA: TGTGCCAGCAGTTACCCCCCGAACAGGGACTACGAGCAGTACTTC.

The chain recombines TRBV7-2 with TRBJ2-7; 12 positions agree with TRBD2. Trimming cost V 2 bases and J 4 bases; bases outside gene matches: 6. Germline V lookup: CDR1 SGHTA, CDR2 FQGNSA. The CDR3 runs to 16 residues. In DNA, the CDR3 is TGTGCCAGCAGCTTACTAGCGGGAGGGCCTGGATACGAGCAGTACTTC. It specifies CASSLLAGGPGYEQYF.

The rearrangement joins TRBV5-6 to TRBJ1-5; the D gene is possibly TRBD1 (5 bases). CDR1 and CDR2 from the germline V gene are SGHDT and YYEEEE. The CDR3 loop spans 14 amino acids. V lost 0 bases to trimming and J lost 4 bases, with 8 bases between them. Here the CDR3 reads CASSLGTRNQPQHF. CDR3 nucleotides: TGTGCCAGCAGCTTGGGGACAAGAAATCAGCCCCAGCATTTT.

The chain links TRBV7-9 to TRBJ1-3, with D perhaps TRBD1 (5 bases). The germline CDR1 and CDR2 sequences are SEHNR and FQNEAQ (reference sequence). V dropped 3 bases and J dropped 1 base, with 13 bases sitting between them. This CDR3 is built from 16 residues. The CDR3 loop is CASSFDSGASGNTIYF. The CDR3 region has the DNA TGTGCCAGCAGCTTCGACAGCGGGGCTTCTGGAAACACCATATATTTT.

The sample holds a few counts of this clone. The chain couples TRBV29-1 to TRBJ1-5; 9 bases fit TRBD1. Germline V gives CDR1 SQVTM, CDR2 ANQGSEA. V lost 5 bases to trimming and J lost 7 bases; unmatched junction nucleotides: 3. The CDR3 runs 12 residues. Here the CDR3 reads CSVRTGDQPQHF. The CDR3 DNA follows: TGCAGCGTTAGGACAGGGGACCAGCCCCAGCATTTT.

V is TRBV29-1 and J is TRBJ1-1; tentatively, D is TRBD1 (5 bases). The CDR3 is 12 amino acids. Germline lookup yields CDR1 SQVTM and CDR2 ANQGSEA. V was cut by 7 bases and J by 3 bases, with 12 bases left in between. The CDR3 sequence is CSAQGADTEAFF. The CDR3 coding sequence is TGCAGCGCCCAAGGGGCGGACACTGAAGCTTTCTTT.